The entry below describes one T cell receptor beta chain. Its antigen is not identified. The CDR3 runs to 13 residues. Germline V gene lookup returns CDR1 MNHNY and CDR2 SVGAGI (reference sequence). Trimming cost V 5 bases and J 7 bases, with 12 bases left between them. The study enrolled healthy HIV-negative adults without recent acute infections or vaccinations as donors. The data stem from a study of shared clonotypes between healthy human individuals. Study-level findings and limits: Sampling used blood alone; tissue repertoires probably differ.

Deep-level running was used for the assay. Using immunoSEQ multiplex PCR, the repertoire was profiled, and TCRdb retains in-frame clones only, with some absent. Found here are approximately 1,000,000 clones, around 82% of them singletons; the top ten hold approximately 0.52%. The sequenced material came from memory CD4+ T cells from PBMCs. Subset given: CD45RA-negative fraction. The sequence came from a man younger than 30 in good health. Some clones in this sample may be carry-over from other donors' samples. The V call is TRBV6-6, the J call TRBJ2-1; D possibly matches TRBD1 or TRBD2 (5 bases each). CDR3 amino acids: CASSPGRDNEQFF. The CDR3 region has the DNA TGTGCCAGCAGTCCGGGACGGGATAATGAGCAGTTCTTC.